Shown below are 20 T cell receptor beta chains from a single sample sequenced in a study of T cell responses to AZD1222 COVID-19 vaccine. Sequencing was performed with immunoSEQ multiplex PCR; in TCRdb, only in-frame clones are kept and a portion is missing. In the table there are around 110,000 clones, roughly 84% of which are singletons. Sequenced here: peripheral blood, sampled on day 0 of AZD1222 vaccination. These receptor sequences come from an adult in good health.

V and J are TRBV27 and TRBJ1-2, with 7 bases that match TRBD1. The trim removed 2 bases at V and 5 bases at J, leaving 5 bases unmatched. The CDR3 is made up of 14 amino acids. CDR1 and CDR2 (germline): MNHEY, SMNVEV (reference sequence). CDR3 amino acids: CASSLKGATYGYTF. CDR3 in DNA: TGTGCCAGCAGTTTAAAGGGGGCGACTTATGGCTACACCTTC.

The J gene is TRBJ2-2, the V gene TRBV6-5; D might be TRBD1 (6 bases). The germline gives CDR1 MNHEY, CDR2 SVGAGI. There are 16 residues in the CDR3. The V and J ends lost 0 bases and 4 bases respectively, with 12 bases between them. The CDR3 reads CASSYSRGKGTGELFF. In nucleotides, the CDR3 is TGTGCCAGCAGTTACTCAAGGGGGAAGGGCACCGGGGAGCTGTTTTTT.

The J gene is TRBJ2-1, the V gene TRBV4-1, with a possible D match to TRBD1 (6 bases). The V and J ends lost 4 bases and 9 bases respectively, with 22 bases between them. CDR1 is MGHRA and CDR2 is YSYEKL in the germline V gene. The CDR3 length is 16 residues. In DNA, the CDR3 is TGCGCCAGCAGCCCCCCGGGACAAAGGGGTCAATTTGAGCAGTTCTTC. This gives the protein CASSPPGQRGQFEQFF.

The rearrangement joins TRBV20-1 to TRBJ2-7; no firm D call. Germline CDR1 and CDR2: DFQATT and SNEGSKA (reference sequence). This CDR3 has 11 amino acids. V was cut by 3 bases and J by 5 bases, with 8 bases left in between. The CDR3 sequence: CSASLGNEQYF. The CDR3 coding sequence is TGCAGTGCTAGCCTGGGGAACGAGCAGTACTTC.

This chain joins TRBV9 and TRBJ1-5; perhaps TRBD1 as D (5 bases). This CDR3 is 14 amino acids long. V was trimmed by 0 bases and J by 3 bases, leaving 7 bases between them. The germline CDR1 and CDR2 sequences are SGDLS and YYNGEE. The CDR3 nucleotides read TGTGCCAGCAGCGTAGGCAGGGTCAATCAGCCCCAGCATTTT. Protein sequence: CASSVGRVNQPQHF.

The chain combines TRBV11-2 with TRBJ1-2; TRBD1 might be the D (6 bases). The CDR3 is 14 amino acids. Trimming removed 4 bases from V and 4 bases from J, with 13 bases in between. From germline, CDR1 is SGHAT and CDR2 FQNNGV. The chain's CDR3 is CASSWTDRGYGYTF. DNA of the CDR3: TGTGCCAGCAGCTGGACAGATCGCGGCTATGGCTACACCTTC.

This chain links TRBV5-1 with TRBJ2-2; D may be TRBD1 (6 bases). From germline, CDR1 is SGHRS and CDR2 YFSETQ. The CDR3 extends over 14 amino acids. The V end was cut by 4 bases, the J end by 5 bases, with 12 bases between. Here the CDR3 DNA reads TGCGCCAGCAGCGAGGACAGTAAAACCGGGGAGCTGTTTTTT. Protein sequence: CASSEDSKTGELFF.

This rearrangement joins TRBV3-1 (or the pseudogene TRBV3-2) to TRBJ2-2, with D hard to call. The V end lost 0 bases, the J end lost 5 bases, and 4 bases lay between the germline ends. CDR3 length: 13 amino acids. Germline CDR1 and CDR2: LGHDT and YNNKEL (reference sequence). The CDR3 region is CASSQEPTGELFF. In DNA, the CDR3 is TGTGCCAGCAGCCAAGAACCGACCGGGGAGCTGTTTTTT.

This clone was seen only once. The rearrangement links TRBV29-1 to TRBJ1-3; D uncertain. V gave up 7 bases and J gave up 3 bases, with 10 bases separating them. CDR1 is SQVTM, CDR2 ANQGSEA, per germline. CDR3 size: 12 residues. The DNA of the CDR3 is TGCAGCGCTGGAACCTATGGAAACACCATATATTTT. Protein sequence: CSAGTYGNTIYF.

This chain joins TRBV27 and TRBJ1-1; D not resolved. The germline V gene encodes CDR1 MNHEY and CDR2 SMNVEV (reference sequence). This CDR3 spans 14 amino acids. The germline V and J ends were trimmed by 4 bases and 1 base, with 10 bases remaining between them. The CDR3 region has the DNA TGTGCCAGCAGTTCCCACCACAGGAACACTGAAGCTTTCTTT. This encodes CASSSHHRNTEAFF.

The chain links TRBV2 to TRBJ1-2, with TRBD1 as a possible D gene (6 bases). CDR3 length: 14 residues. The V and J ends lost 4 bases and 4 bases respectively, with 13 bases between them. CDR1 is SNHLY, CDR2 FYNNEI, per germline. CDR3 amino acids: CASSAAGAGYGYTF. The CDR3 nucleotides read TGTGCCAGCAGTGCGGCAGGGGCAGGCTATGGCTACACCTTC.

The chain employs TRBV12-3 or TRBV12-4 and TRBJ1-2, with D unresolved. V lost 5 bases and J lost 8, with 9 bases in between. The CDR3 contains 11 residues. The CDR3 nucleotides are TGTGCCAGCAGTGAGGGTCAGGGCTACACCTTC. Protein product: CASSEGQGYTF.

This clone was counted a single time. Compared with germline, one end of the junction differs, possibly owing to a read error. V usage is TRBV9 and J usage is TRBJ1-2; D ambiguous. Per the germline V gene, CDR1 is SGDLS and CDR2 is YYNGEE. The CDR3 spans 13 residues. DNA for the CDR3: TGTGCCAGCAGCGATGCTGGGAACTCTGGCTACACCTTC. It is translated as CASSDAGNSGYTF. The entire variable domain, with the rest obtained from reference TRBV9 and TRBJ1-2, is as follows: DSGVTQTPKHLITATGQRVTLRCSPRSGDLSVYWYQQSLDQGLQFLIQYYNGEERAKGNILERFSAQQFPDLHSELNLSSLELGDSALYFCASSDAGNSGYTFGSGTRLTVV.

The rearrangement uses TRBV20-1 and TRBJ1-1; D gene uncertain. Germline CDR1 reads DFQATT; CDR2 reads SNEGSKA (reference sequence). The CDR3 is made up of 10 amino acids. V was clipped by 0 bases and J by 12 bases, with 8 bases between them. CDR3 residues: CSARDEGSFF. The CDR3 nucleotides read TGCAGTGCTAGAGACGAGGGATCTTTCTTT.

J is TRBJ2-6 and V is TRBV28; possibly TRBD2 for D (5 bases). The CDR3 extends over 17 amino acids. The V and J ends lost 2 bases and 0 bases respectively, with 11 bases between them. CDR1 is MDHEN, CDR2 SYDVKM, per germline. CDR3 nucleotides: TGTGCCAGCAGTTTAGGTGGGAGCCACTCTGGGGCCAACGTCCTGACTTTC. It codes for CASSLGGSHSGANVLTF.

Here the CDR3 DNA reads TGTGCCAGCAGCCTTGGGGGAGTAGAGGACACTGAAGCTTTCTTT. It specifies CASSLGGVEDTEAFF. The chain employs TRBV11-2 and TRBJ1-1; TRBD1 is a possible D gene (5 bases). The germline V and J ends were trimmed by 5 bases and 3 bases, with 16 bases remaining between them. The germline V gene encodes CDR1 SGHAT and CDR2 FQNNGV. This CDR3 is built from 15 residues.

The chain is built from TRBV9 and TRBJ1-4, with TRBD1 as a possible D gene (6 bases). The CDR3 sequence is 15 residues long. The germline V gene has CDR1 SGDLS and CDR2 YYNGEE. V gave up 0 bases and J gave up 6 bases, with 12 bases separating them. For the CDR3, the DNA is TGTGCCAGCAGCGTAGGTCCAGGGGCGGATGAAAAACTGTTTTTT. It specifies CASSVGPGADEKLFF.

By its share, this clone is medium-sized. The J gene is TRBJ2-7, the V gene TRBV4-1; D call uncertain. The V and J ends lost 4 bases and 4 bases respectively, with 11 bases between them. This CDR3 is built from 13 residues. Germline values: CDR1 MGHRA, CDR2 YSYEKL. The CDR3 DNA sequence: TGCGCCAGCAGCCGCGGTGAGCTGTACGAGCAGTACTTC. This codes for CASSRGELYEQYF.

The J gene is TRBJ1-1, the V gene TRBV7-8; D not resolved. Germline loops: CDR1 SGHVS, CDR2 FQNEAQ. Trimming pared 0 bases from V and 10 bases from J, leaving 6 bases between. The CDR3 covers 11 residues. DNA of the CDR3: TGTGCCAGCAGCTTAGCCAGATTAGCTTTCTTT. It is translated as CASSLARLAFF. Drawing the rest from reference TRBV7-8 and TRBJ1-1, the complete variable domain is GAGVSQSPRYKVAKRGQDVALRCDPISGHVSLFWYQQALGQGPEFLTYFQNEAQLDKSGLPSDRFFAERPEGSVSTLKIQRTQQEDSAVYLCASSLARLAFFGQGTRLTVV.

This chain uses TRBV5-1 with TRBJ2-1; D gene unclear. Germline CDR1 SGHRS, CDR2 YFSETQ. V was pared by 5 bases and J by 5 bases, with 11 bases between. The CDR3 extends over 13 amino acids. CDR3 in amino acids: CASRIQLNNEQFF. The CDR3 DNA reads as TGCGCCAGCAGGATTCAACTGAACAATGAGCAGTTCTTC.